This TCR beta chain was obtained from a study of vaccination and CD4 T cells after COVID-19. V lost 2 bases and J lost 8, with 15 bases in between. The CDR3 runs to 14 residues. Germline V lookup: CDR1 SGHTA, CDR2 FQGNSA. Oncomine TCR Beta short-read sequencing was applied to DNA from cultured CD4+ T cells. TCRdb reprocessed the PCR reads via MiXCR and lists one record per CDR3 protein. The sample includes some 4,000 distinct CDR3 sequences, roughly 16% of them seen just once. General study points: In convalescent patients, 304 of 307 vaccine-specific clones were spike mono-reactive.

Documented treatment: approximately nine-day PBMC culture with coronavirus spike peptide pools or control peptides (ViraFEST assay). In its sample, this clonotype is medium-sized. Its antigen is currently unknown. The J gene is TRBJ1-2, the V gene TRBV7-2; possible D gene TRBD1, 5 bases. The sample consisted of CD4+ T cells from blood, cultured in vitro. This TCR came from a human donor who had recovered from COVID-19. CDR3 sequence: CASSLSQGPEGYTF. CDR3 coding DNA: TGTGCCAGCAGCTTAAGTCAGGGCCCGGAGGGCTACACCTTC. Full variable domain (remainder filled in from reference TRBV7-2 and TRBJ1-2): GAGVSQSPSNKVTEKGKDVELRCDPISGHTALYWYRQSLGQGLEFLIYFQGNSAPDKSGLPSDRFSAERTGGSVSTLTIQRTQQEDSAVYLCASSLSQGPEGYTFGSGTRLTVV.